These T cell receptor beta chains were read from a single sample in a study of OX40 agonist ivuxolimab in advanced cancers. TCRdb's table, derived via immunoSEQ multiplex PCR, lists solely in-frame clones and lacks some. The sample records approximately 110,000 clones, roughly 90% being singletons. Sample: CD4+ or CD8+ T cells sorted from blood, taken in a trial of the OX40 agonist ivuxolimab. All receptors come from an adult with an advanced solid tumor such as melanoma, head and neck, liver or kidney cancer. Both conserved end residues are part of each CDR3. A D gene is named only where the DNA matches it firmly. Only some rows state a clone size, as once, few, many or a class for expanded clones.

clone_size: -; j_call: TRBJ2-1; d_call: -; v_call: TRBV2; cdr3_aa: CASKVDTNNEQFF; cdr3_nt: TGTGCCAGCAAAGTTGACACTAACAATGAGCAGTTCTTC
clone_size: -; j_call: TRBJ2-7; d_call: -; v_call: TRBV28; cdr3_aa: CASSTYPGQPYEQYF; cdr3_nt: TGTGCCAGCAGCACATATCCCGGACAGCCTTACGAGCAGTACTTC
clone_size: few; j_call: TRBJ2-7; d_call: TRBD1; v_call: TRBV2; cdr3_aa: CASRADRGLVEQYF; cdr3_nt: TGTGCCAGCAGAGCCGACAGGGGGCTTGTCGAGCAGTACTTC
clone_size: -; j_call: TRBJ2-5; d_call: -; v_call: TRBV9; cdr3_aa: CASRRGLAAETQYF; cdr3_nt: TGTGCCAGCAGGAGGGGCCTAGCCGCAGAGACCCAGTACTTC
clone_size: -; j_call: TRBJ1-1; d_call: -; v_call: TRBV7-6; cdr3_aa: CASSLAPGQMNTEAFF; cdr3_nt: TGTGCCAGCAGCTTAGCGCCAGGACAAATGAACACTGAAGCTTTCTTT
clone_size: -; j_call: TRBJ2-1; d_call: TRBD2; v_call: TRBV4-3; cdr3_aa: CASSQEGTSGRREQFF; cdr3_nt: TGCGCCAGCAGCCAAGAAGGGACTAGCGGGAGACGTGAGCAGTTCTTC
clone_size: -; j_call: TRBJ1-1; d_call: TRBD1; v_call: TRBV28; cdr3_aa: CASSHHGSGQGFSEAFF; cdr3_nt: TGTGCCAGCAGCCACCACGGTTCGGGACAGGGTTTCTCTGAAGCTTTCTTT
clone_size: -; j_call: TRBJ2-2; d_call: TRBD2; v_call: TRBV9; cdr3_aa: CASSVGIAGITNTGELFF; cdr3_nt: TGTGCCAGCAGCGTAGGGATAGCGGGGATAACGAACACCGGGGAGCTGTTTTTT
clone_size: -; j_call: TRBJ1-5; d_call: -; v_call: TRBV28; cdr3_aa: CASSSRPWAGPSNQPQHF; cdr3_nt: TGTGCCAGCAGTTCTCGACCATGGGCAGGGCCTAGCAATCAGCCCCAGCATTTT
clone_size: -; j_call: TRBJ2-7; d_call: TRBD2; v_call: TRBV4-2; cdr3_aa: CASSQGPPSGTYEQYF; cdr3_nt: TGTGCCAGCAGCCAAGGGCCTCCTAGCGGGACCTACGAGCAGTACTTC
clone_size: -; j_call: TRBJ1-1; d_call: -; v_call: TRBV19; cdr3_aa: CASSSSAFANTEAFF; cdr3_nt: TGTGCCAGTAGTAGCTCGGCCTTCGCGAACACTGAAGCTTTCTTT
clone_size: -; j_call: TRBJ1-1; d_call: -; v_call: TRBV5-1; cdr3_aa: CASSLPASGPTEAFF; cdr3_nt: TGCGCCAGCAGCTTGCCGGCCTCAGGGCCCACTGAAGCTTTCTTT
clone_size: -; j_call: TRBJ2-3; d_call: TRBD1; v_call: TRBV19; cdr3_aa: CASSIGTGDTDTQYF; cdr3_nt: TGTGCCAGTAGTATTGGGACAGGGGATACAGATACGCAGTATTTT
clone_size: -; j_call: TRBJ2-3; d_call: -; v_call: TRBV9; cdr3_aa: CASSLAAPFFGTDTQYF; cdr3_nt: TGTGCCAGCTCACTGGCTGCTCCCTTTTTTGGCACAGATACGCAGTATTTT
clone_size: few; j_call: TRBJ2-3; d_call: -; v_call: TRBV9; cdr3_aa: CASSVASITDTQYF; cdr3_nt: TGTGCCAGCAGCGTAGCCAGCATCACAGATACGCAGTATTTT
clone_size: -; j_call: TRBJ1-3; d_call: -; v_call: TRBV29-1; cdr3_aa: CSVEGPAGNTIYF; cdr3_nt: TGCAGCGTTGAAGGGCCAGCTGGAAACACCATATATTTT
clone_size: -; j_call: TRBJ2-7; d_call: TRBD1; v_call: TRBV6-5; cdr3_aa: CASRTGQGITYEQYF; cdr3_nt: TGTGCCAGCAGGACGGGACAGGGCATAACCTACGAGCAGTACTTC
clone_size: -; j_call: TRBJ1-4; d_call: -; v_call: TRBV15; cdr3_aa: CATSSRQIRNEKLFF; cdr3_nt: TGTGCCACCAGCTCAAGACAGATTAGAAATGAAAAACTGTTTTTT
clone_size: -; j_call: TRBJ1-2; d_call: TRBD1; v_call: TRBV19; cdr3_aa: CASSPGQGLGYTF; cdr3_nt: TGTGCCAGTAGTCCGGGACAGGGGCTTGGCTACACCTTC
clone_size: -; j_call: TRBJ1-2; d_call: -; v_call: TRBV7-9; cdr3_aa: CASSQTDSNYGYTF; cdr3_nt: TGTGCCAGCAGCCAGACAGATTCTAACTATGGCTACACCTTC
clone_size: -; j_call: TRBJ2-4; d_call: -; v_call: TRBV19; cdr3_aa: CASSMADIQYF; cdr3_nt: TGTGCCAGTAGTATGGCGGACATTCAGTACTTC
clone_size: -; j_call: TRBJ2-7; d_call: -; v_call: TRBV28; cdr3_aa: CASSFSSAVTYEQYF; cdr3_nt: TGTGCCAGCAGTTTCTCTAGCGCCGTAACCTACGAGCAGTACTTC
clone_size: -; j_call: TRBJ1-1; d_call: -; v_call: TRBV18; cdr3_aa: CASSQTRDRPEAFF; cdr3_nt: TGTGCCAGCTCCCAGACAAGGGATCGTCCTGAAGCTTTCTTT
clone_size: -; j_call: TRBJ2-1; d_call: TRBD1; v_call: TRBV5-1; cdr3_aa: CASSLISGTGGNEQFF; cdr3_nt: TGCGCCAGCAGCTTAATCTCCGGGACAGGGGGCAATGAGCAGTTCTTC
clone_size: -; j_call: TRBJ2-1; d_call: TRBD2; v_call: TRBV14; cdr3_aa: CASSPTRGQGLAGAGEQFF; cdr3_nt: TGTGCCAGCAGCCCCACGAGGGGACAGGGACTAGCGGGAGCAGGAGAGCAGTTCTTC
clone_size: -; j_call: TRBJ2-7; d_call: TRBD2; v_call: TRBV19; cdr3_aa: CASSIGLAGEYEQYF; cdr3_nt: TGTGCCAGTAGTATAGGACTAGCGGGAGAGTACGAGCAGTACTTC
clone_size: -; j_call: TRBJ2-5; d_call: TRBD2; v_call: TRBV6-6; cdr3_aa: CASRTSGRAAETQYF; cdr3_nt: TGTGCCAGCAGAACTAGCGGGAGGGCCGCTGAGACCCAGTACTTC
clone_size: once; j_call: TRBJ2-7; d_call: -; v_call: TRBV5-1; cdr3_aa: CASSLPGVEQYF; cdr3_nt: TGCGCCAGCAGCTTACCGGGGGTCGAGCAGTACTTC
clone_size: -; j_call: TRBJ1-1; d_call: -; v_call: TRBV28; cdr3_aa: CASSFGSWNTEAFF; cdr3_nt: TGTGCCAGCAGTTTTGGGTCCTGGAACACTGAAGCTTTCTTT
clone_size: -; j_call: TRBJ2-5; d_call: -; v_call: TRBV28; cdr3_aa: CASSLLSGAQETQYF; cdr3_nt: TGTGCCAGCAGTTTACTCTCAGGGGCCCAAGAGACCCAGTACTTC
clone_size: -; j_call: TRBJ2-7; d_call: TRBD2; v_call: TRBV4-1; cdr3_aa: CASSQGTSGGPWREQYF; cdr3_nt: TGCGCCAGCAGCCAAGGGACTAGCGGGGGCCCCTGGAGGGAGCAGTACTTC
clone_size: -; j_call: TRBJ1-6; d_call: -; v_call: TRBV7-6; cdr3_aa: CASSSSMNSPLHF; cdr3_nt: TGTGCCAGCAGCTCTTCCATGAATTCACCCCTCCACTTT
clone_size: -; j_call: TRBJ1-2; d_call: -; v_call: TRBV18; cdr3_aa: CASSPPGTDANYGYTF; cdr3_nt: TGTGCCAGCTCACCACCCGGGACCGATGCTAACTATGGCTACACCTTC
clone_size: -; j_call: TRBJ2-5; d_call: TRBD2; v_call: TRBV11-3; cdr3_aa: CASSLGLAGSVETQYF; cdr3_nt: TGTGCCAGCAGCTTAGGACTAGCGGGGTCCGTTGAGACCCAGTACTTC
clone_size: -; j_call: TRBJ2-1; d_call: TRBD1; v_call: TRBV5-1; cdr3_aa: CASSLEMTGDYNEQFF; cdr3_nt: TGCGCCAGCAGCCTTGAAATGACAGGGGACTACAATGAGCAGTTCTTC
clone_size: -; j_call: TRBJ2-5; d_call: -; v_call: TRBV25-1; cdr3_aa: CASNRQAQETQYF; cdr3_nt: TGTGCCAGCAATCGACAGGCCCAAGAGACCCAGTACTTC
clone_size: -; j_call: TRBJ2-7; d_call: TRBD1; v_call: TRBV6-5; cdr3_aa: CASSYSRGPSYEQYF; cdr3_nt: TGTGCCAGCAGTTACTCGAGGGGGCCCTCCTACGAGCAGTACTTC